What follows are 8 T cell receptor beta chains derived from one specimen sequenced in a study of T cells in Graves' hyperthyroidism and ophthalmopathy. Amplified regions were TCR beta CDR3 sequences from RNA transcripts. HTBI primers were used for first-round RT-PCR of the TCR CDR3. From the multiplex PCR reads, TCRdb called clonotypes with MiXCR, one entry per CDR3 protein. The data hold roughly 570,000 distinct CDR3 sequences, with just over 45% observed a single time. The sequencing input was peripheral blood or thyroid tissue (not recorded which). Every receptor here comes from a woman aged 18-30 years with Graves' hyperthyroidism.

This clonotype was counted at least ten times. V usage is TRBV7-6 and J usage is TRBJ2-7, with 7 bases matching TRBD1. There are 14 residues in the CDR3. Looked up from germline, CDR1 is SGHVS and CDR2 is FNYEAQ. Losses at the gene ends were 5 bases for V and 7 bases for J; bases not matched to a gene: 11. The CDR3 sequence is CASSRWTGSGEQYF. CDR3 in DNA: TGTGCCAGCAGCCGATGGACAGGTTCGGGGGAGCAGTACTTC. The full variable domain, completed using reference TRBV7-6 and TRBJ2-7, is GAGVSQSPRYKVTKRGQDVALRCDPISGHVSLYWYRQALGQGPEFLTYFNYEAQQDKSGLPNDRFSAERPEGSISTLTIQRTEQRDSAMYRCASSRWTGSGEQYFGPGTRLTVT.

This clonotype was detected many times. This chain links TRBV9 with TRBJ2-7; D is uncertain. Germline V lookup: CDR1 SGDLS, CDR2 YYNGEE. The CDR3 sequence is 14 residues long. V was trimmed by 0 bases and J by 3 bases, leaving 10 bases between them. In nucleotides, the CDR3 is TGTGCCAGCAGCGTAGCTGGTGACGGCTACGAGCAGTACTTC. Encoded protein: CASSVAGDGYEQYF. Filled out from reference TRBV9 and TRBJ2-7, the complete variable domain reads DSGVTQTPKHLITATGQRVTLRCSPRSGDLSVYWYQQSLDQGLQFLIQYYNGEERAKGNILERFSAQQFPDLHSELNLSSLELGDSALYFCASSVAGDGYEQYFGPGTRLTVT.

Many counts were recorded for this clonotype. The junction and the germline gene differ at one end; a read error may be behind it. The chain recombines TRBV13 with TRBJ2-7; TRBD1 might be the D (5 bases). The CDR3 spans 14 residues. Germline V CDR1 and CDR2: PRHDT, FYEKMQ (reference sequence). The CDR3 nucleotides are TGTGCCAGCAGCCTAGGGGCGACTTCCTACGAGCAGTACTTC. This gives the protein CASSLGATSYEQYF.

This clonotype has more than one count but fewer than ten. The chain is built from TRBV7-7 and TRBJ2-1; D gene ambiguous. The CDR3 is 15 residues long. Per germline, CDR1 SSHAT and CDR2 FNYEAQ (reference sequence). Trimming removed 5 bases from V and 6 bases from J, with 17 bases in between. The CDR3 DNA reads as TGTGCCAGCAGCGTAACCCGGGTATCGAGCAATGAGCAGTTCTTC. It encodes CASSVTRVSSNEQFF.

This clonotype has a count of ten or more. The chain combines TRBV20-1 with TRBJ1-3; D call uncertain. The ends were cut back, 2 bases at V and 2 bases at J, with 10 bases in the middle. Germline-derived CDR1 and CDR2 are DFQATT and SNEGSKA (reference sequence). This CDR3 has 14 residues. The CDR3 reads CSARPDGAGNTIYF. In DNA form, the CDR3 reads TGCAGTGCTAGACCCGACGGAGCTGGAAACACCATATATTTT.

There are many counts of this clonotype. The gene calls are TRBV6-4 and TRBJ1-1; tentatively, D is TRBD1 (5 bases). Germline CDR1 MRHNA, CDR2 SNTAGT. Deletions cut 2 bases from V and 10 bases from J, with 8 bases between. The CDR3 runs 11 residues. The chain's CDR3 is CASSDPRGAFF. CDR3 DNA sequence: TGTGCCAGCAGTGACCCGAGGGGAGCTTTCTTT.

The sample holds many counts of this clonotype. V gene TRBV7-9 combines with J gene TRBJ1-2; D call uncertain. CDR1 is SEHNR and CDR2 is FQNEAQ in the germline V gene (reference sequence). There are 14 residues in the CDR3. V was pared by 5 bases and J by 8 bases, with 18 bases between. CDR3 bases: TGTGCCAGCAGCCATGTGACGGGAGGGCCGGGCTACACCTTC. Translated: CASSHVTGGPGYTF.

Only a few counts were recorded for this clonotype. The chain recombines TRBV24-1 with TRBJ2-3; no firm D call. The length of the CDR3 is 16 residues. Trimming took off 0 bases at V and 3 bases at J, with 12 bases between the two ends. CDR1 and CDR2 from the germline V gene are KGHDR and SFDVKD. The CDR3 DNA reads TGTGCCACCAGTGATTTGCGAAGGAACAATACAGATACGCAGTATTTT. Its translation: CATSDLRRNNTDTQYF.